The 21 T cell receptor beta chains presented below share a single source sample, sequenced in a study of regulatory T cells in long-lasting Graves disease. According to the study, TCR beta libraries were built with iRepertoire HTBI primers and CDR3-region Arm-PCR. TCRdb itself ran the multiplex PCR reads through MiXCR, one entry per CDR3 protein. Among roughly 530,000 distinct CDR3 sequences, about 15% were seen once, and the ten largest hold more than 20%. Time point reported: newly diagnosed GD, antithyroid drugs for less than 3 months. PBMC-derived RNA was used for the TCR library. This sample also belongs to another study, concerning T cells in Graves' hyperthyroidism and ophthalmopathy.

Material: peripheral blood mononuclear cells (PBMCs), obtained at new diagnosis, from a patient treated with antithyroid drugs. All receptors come from a woman aged 35-65 years with Graves disease.

This clonotype occurred a few times. The V gene is TRBV7-2, the J gene TRBJ1-3; no firm D call. The CDR3 runs 13 residues. Trimming cost V 5 bases and J 2 bases, with 7 bases left between them. CDR1 SGHTA and CDR2 FQGNSA come from the germline V gene. The CDR3: CASSPDAGNTIYF. The CDR3 DNA sequence: TGTGCCAGCAGCCCCGACGCTGGAAACACCATATATTTT.

The chain has TRBV27 and TRBJ2-3; D not certain. The CDR3 loop spans 15 amino acids. Germline V gives CDR1 MNHEY, CDR2 SMNVEV (reference sequence). Trimming left V 1 base short and J 2 bases short, with 10 bases between. The DNA for the CDR3 is TGTGCCAGCAGTTTATGGTCTAAAGACACAGATACGCAGTATTTT. This gives the protein CASSLWSKDTDTQYF.

The chain is built from TRBV10-3 and TRBJ1-2, with no clear D. The CDR3 extends over 16 amino acids. The germline gives CDR1 ENHRY, CDR2 SYGVKD. V gave up 3 bases and J gave up 4 bases, with 18 bases separating them. The CDR3 is CAISDSLGGRGYGYTF. CDR3 bases: TGTGCCATCAGTGACTCCCTCGGAGGGCGCGGCTATGGCTACACCTTC.

This clonotype came up many times. The V and J genes are TRBV2 and TRBJ1-4; 7 positions match TRBD1. CDR3 length equals 15 residues. The germline CDR1 and CDR2 sequences are SNHLY and FYNNEI. V was pared by 7 bases and J by 0 bases, with 5 bases of the junction left unmatched. Here the CDR3 DNA reads TGTGCCAGCAAAGGACAGGCAACAACTAATGAAAAACTGTTTTTT. Protein sequence: CASKGQATTNEKLFF.

Many counts were recorded for this clonotype. The chain is built from TRBV20-1 and TRBJ2-7, with 8 bases lining up with TRBD2. The CDR3 totals 17 residues. Germline CDR1 reads DFQATT; CDR2 reads SNEGSKA (reference sequence). The ends lost 1 base at V and 3 bases at J; junction bases unmatched: 14. DNA of the CDR3: TGCAGTGCTAGAGCCCCAACAGACAGCGGGGGATTCTACGAGCAGTACTTC. It is translated as CSARAPTDSGGFYEQYF.

The chain carries TRBV3-1 and TRBJ2-1; 8 nucleotides agree with TRBD2. The CDR3 covers 15 residues. The ends lost 2 bases at V and 9 bases at J; junction bases unmatched: 9. Germline CDR1 LGHDT, CDR2 YNNKEL (reference sequence). DNA for the CDR3: TGTGCCAGCAGCCAACCAGGGACTAGTGTAAGTGAGCAGTTCTTC. This gives the protein CASSQPGTSVSEQFF.

This clonotype has at least ten counts. CDR3 sequence: CASSSSVRQPQHF. DNA of the CDR3: TGTGCCAGCAGTTCATCCGTGAGGCAGCCCCAGCATTTT. The V and J genes are TRBV27 and TRBJ1-5; no clear D. The CDR3 runs 13 residues. Germline CDR1 reads MNHEY; CDR2 reads SMNVEV (reference sequence). Trimming left V 4 bases short and J 7 bases short, with 11 bases between.

This clonotype has a handful of counts. The chain joins TRBV12-3 or TRBV12-4 to TRBJ2-1; weak D call: TRBD1 (6 bases). The CDR3 is 15 amino acids. Between the trimmed V and J ends, which lost 6 bases and 1 base, there was a span of 13 bases. The CDR3 DNA reads TGTGCCAGCAGACTGGGAACAGGGTCCTACAATGAGCAGTTCTTC. It is translated as CASRLGTGSYNEQFF.

This clonotype was detected ten times or more. The rearrangement joins TRBV27 to TRBJ1-1; D remains unclear. Trimming took 6 bases from V and 5 from J, leaving 13 bases between them. The length of the CDR3 is 13 residues. Per the germline V gene, CDR1 is MNHEY and CDR2 is SMNVEV (reference sequence). The CDR3 is CASSPAEGTEAFF. The DNA of the CDR3 is TGTGCCAGCAGCCCTGCGGAAGGGACTGAAGCTTTCTTT.

The chain couples TRBV12-3 or TRBV12-4 to TRBJ1-2; the D is unclear. V shed 3 bases and J shed 5 bases, with 13 bases lying between them. The CDR3 runs 14 residues. CDR3 sequence: CASSFEHSSYGYTF. The CDR3 DNA sequence: TGTGCCAGCAGTTTTGAACATTCCTCGTATGGCTACACCTTC.

The gene calls are TRBV10-3 and TRBJ2-3; TRBD2 agrees at 13 bases. CDR3 size: 17 residues. CDR1 and CDR2 from the germline V gene are ENHRY and SYGVKD. With V trimmed by 4 bases and J by 9 bases, 13 bases remained unmatched. CDR3 nucleotides: TGTGCCATCAGTGGGACTAGCGGGAGACAAGTAGGAGACACGCAGTATTTT. Its translation: CAISGTSGRQVGDTQYF.

This clonotype appeared a few times. The rearrangement uses TRBV7-9 and TRBJ1-1; 9 bases map to TRBD1. Germline values: CDR1 SEHNR, CDR2 FQNEAQ (reference sequence). The CDR3 consists of 14 residues. The V segment lost 1 base and the J segment 7 bases; nucleotides outside the gene matches: 4. CDR3 region: CASSLVQGAGEAFF. The DNA of the CDR3 is TGTGCCAGCAGCTTAGTACAGGGGGCCGGTGAAGCTTTCTTT. The variable domain in full, completed from reference TRBV7-9 and TRBJ1-1, reads DTGVSQNPRHKITKRGQNVTFRCDPISEHNRLYWYRQTLGQGPEFLTYFQNEAQLEKSRLLSDRFSAERPKGSFSTLEIQRTEQGDSAMYLCASSLVQGAGEAFFGQGTRLTVV.

This clonotype came up many times. The chain links TRBV11-2 to TRBJ2-7, with no clear D. Germline lookup yields CDR1 SGHAT and CDR2 FQNNGV. V lost 4 bases and J 3 bases, leaving 25 bases between the germline ends. The CDR3 length is 18 residues. DNA of the CDR3: TGTGCCAGCAGCTCGCAGACTGAGACATATCGGTCTCTCTACGAGCAGTACTTC. This codes for CASSSQTETYRSLYEQYF.

This chain uses TRBV4-1 with TRBJ1-2; the match to TRBD1 covers 8 bases. Germline values: CDR1 MGHRA, CDR2 YSYEKL. This CDR3 spans 14 amino acids. Losses at the gene ends were 4 bases for V and 3 bases for J; bases not matched to a gene: 4. The CDR3 DNA sequence: TGCGCCAGCAGCCGCCCGGACAGGGACTATGGCTACACCTTC. Amino acids: CASSRPDRDYGYTF.

This clonotype occurred many times. This chain connects TRBV6-1 to TRBJ2-5, with 7 bases matching TRBD2. CDR3 size: 13 residues. Germline V gene lookup returns CDR1 MNHNS and CDR2 SASEGT. J was trimmed by 5 bases and V by 8 bases; bases with no gene match: 8. This CDR3 is CASGRGKWETQYF. The CDR3 DNA reads as TGTGCCAGCGGGCGGGGGAAGTGGGAGACCCAGTACTTC.

CDR3 DNA: TGTGCCAGCAGTTTTGACAGGGTCACCACTGAAGCTTTCTTT. Protein sequence: CASSFDRVTTEAFF. J is TRBJ1-1 and V is TRBV27; 7 positions agree with TRBD1. In germline, CDR1 is MNHEY, CDR2 SMNVEV (reference sequence). This CDR3 contains 14 residues. Germline trimming cut 3 bases from V and 4 bases from J; bases unmatched to any gene: 5.

This clonotype was seen repeatedly, ten times or more. An end of the junction differs from the germline gene, which may be a read error. This chain links TRBV5-1 with TRBJ2-7; D is ambiguous. The CDR3 is made up of 12 amino acids. Germline assignment: CDR1 SGHRS and CDR2 YFSETQ. The CDR3 nucleotides are TGTGCCAGCAGGACCGGAAGTTACGAGCAGTACTTC. The encoded protein is CASRTGSYEQYF.

The chain uses TRBV19 and TRBJ2-1; 7 nucleotides match TRBD1. The length of the CDR3 is 15 residues. Germline loops: CDR1 LNHDA, CDR2 SQIVND (reference sequence). V gave up 3 bases and J gave up 3 bases; unmatched junction bases: 5. The DNA for the CDR3 is TGTGCCAGTAGTATCCCGGGACAGCTCTACAATGAGCAGTTCTTC. As protein: CASSIPGQLYNEQFF.

The table lists this clonotype with many counts. V usage is TRBV30 and J usage is TRBJ2-2, with 9 nucleotides matching TRBD1. Germline loops: CDR1 GTSNPN, CDR2 SVGIG (reference sequence). This CDR3 has 14 residues. The V and J ends lost 5 bases and 4 bases, in that order; junction bases with no gene match: 5. CDR3 sequence (DNA): TGTGCCTGGGAGGGACAGGGCAGCACCGGGGAGCTGTTTTTT. Translating gives CAWEGQGSTGELFF. Drawing the rest from reference TRBV30 and TRBJ2-2, the complete variable domain is SQTIHQWPATLVQPVGSPLSLECTVEGTSNPNLYWYRQAAGRGLQLLFYSVGIGQISSEVPQNLSASRPQDRQFILSSKKLLLSDSGFYLCAWEGQGSTGELFFGEGSRLTVL.

The V call is TRBV12-3 or TRBV12-4, the J call TRBJ2-1; 7 nucleotides match TRBD2. This CDR3 contains 14 residues. The J segment lost 7 bases and the V segment lost 4 bases, leaving 7 bases of the junction unmatched. CDR3 amino acids: CASSWDGGGNEQFF. CDR3 nucleotide sequence: TGTGCCAGCAGTTGGGATGGGGGGGGGAATGAGCAGTTCTTC.

In its sample, this clonotype was seen many times. The chain combines TRBV2 with TRBJ1-5, with D unresolved. V lost 7 bases and J 6 bases, leaving 19 bases between the germline ends. CDR1 is SNHLY, CDR2 FYNNEI, per germline. The CDR3 spans 15 residues. This chain's CDR3 is CASTFAESWSQPQHF. CDR3 bases: TGTGCCAGCACGTTCGCAGAGTCTTGGAGTCAGCCCCAGCATTTT.